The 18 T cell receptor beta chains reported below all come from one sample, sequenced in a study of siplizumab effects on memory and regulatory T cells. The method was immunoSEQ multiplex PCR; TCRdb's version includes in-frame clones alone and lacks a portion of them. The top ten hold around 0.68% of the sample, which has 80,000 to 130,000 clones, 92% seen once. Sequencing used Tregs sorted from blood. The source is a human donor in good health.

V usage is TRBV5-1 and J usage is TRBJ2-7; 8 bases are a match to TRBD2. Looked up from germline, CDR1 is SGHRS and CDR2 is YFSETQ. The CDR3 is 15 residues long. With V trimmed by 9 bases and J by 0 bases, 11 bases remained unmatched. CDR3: CATSETGTSSYEQYF. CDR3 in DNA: TGCGCCACTTCCGAGACCGGGACTAGCTCCTACGAGCAGTACTTC.

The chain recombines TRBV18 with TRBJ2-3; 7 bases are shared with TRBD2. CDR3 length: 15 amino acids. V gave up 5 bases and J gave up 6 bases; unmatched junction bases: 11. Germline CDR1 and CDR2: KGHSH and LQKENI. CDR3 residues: CASSTTGTKLDTQYF. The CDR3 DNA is TGTGCCAGCTCAACAACCGGGACTAAGCTCGATACGCAGTATTTT.

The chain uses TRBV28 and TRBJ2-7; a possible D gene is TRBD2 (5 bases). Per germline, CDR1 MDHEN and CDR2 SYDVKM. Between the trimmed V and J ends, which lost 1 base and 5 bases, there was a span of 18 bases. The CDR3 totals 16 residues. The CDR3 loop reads CASSLSLWTRAHEQYF. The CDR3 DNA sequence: TGTGCCAGCAGTTTATCCCTTTGGACGAGGGCCCACGAGCAGTACTTC. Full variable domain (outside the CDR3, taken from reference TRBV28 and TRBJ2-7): DVKVTQSSRYLVKRTGEKVFLECVQDMDHENMFWYRQDPGLGLRLIYFSYDVKMKEKGDIPEGYSVSREKKERFSLILESASTNQTSMYLCASSLSLWTRAHEQYFGPGTRLTVT.

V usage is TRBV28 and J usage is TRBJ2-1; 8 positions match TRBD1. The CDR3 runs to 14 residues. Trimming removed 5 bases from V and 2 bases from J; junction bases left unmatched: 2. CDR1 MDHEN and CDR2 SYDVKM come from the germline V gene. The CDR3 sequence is CASSRTGPYNEQFF. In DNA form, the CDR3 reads TGTGCCAGCAGTCGGACAGGGCCCTACAATGAGCAGTTCTTC.

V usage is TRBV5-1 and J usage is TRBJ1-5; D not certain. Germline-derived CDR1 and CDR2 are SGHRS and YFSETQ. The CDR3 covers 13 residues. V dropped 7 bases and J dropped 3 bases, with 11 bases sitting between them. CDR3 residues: CASALETNQPQHF. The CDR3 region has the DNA TGCGCCAGCGCACTTGAGACCAATCAGCCCCAGCATTTT.

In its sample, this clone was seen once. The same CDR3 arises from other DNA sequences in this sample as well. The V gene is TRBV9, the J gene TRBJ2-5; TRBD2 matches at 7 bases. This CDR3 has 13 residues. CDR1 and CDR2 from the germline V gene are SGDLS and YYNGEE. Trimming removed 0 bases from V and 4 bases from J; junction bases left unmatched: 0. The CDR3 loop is CASSVAGGETQYF. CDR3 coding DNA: TGTGCCAGCAGCGTAGCGGGGGGAGAGACCCAGTACTTC. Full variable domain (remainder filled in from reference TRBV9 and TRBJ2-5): DSGVTQTPKHLITATGQRVTLRCSPRSGDLSVYWYQQSLDQGLQFLIQYYNGEERAKGNILERFSAQQFPDLHSELNLSSLELGDSALYFCASSVAGGETQYFGPGTRLLVL.

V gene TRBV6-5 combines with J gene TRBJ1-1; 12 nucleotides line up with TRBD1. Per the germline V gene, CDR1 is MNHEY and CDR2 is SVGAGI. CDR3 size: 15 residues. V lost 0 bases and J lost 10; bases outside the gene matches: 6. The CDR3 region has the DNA TGTGCCAGCAGTTACTCGGGGGGACAGGGGGCGATAGCTTTCTTT. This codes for CASSYSGGQGAIAFF.

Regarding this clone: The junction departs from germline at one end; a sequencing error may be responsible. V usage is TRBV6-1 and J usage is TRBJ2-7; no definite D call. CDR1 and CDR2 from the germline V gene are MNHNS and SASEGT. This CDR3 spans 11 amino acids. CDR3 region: CACSYVYEQYF. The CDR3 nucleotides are TGTGCCTGCAGTTACGTATACGAGCAGTACTTC.

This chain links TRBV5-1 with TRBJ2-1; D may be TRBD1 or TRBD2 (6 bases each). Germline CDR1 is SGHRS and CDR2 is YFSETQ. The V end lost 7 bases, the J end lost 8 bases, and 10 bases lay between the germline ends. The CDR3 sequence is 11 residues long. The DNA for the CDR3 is TGCGCCAGCGGAGGGGGGCATGAGCAGTTCTTC. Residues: CASGGGHEQFF.

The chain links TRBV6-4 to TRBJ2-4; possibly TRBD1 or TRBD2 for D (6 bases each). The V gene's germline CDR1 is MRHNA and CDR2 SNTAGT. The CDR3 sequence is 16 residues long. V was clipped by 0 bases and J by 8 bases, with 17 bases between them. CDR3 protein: CASSDSTRGPGDIQYF. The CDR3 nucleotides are TGTGCCAGCAGTGACTCGACTCGGGGGCCAGGGGACATTCAGTACTTC.

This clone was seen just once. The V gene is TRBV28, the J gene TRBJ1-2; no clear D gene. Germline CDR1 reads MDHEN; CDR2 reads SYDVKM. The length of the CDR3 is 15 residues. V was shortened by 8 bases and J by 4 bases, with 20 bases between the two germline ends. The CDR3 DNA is TGTGCCAGCCAGACCCCCGGCAGACTTCCCTATGGCTACACCTTC. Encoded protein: CASQTPGRLPYGYTF.

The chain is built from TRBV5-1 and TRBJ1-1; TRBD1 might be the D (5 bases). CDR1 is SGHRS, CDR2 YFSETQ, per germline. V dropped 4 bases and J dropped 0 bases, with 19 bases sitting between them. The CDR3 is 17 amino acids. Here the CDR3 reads CASSAGVPSWLNTEAFF. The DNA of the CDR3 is TGCGCCAGCAGCGCGGGGGTGCCCTCTTGGTTGAACACTGAAGCTTTCTTT.

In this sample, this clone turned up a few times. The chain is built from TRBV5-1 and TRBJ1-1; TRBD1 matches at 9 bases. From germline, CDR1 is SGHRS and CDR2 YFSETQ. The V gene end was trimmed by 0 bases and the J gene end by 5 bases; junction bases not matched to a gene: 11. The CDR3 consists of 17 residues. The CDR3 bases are TGCGCCAGCAGCTTGGGGGGACAGGGATTTGGATCGACTGAAGCTTTCTTT. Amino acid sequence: CASSLGGQGFGSTEAFF.

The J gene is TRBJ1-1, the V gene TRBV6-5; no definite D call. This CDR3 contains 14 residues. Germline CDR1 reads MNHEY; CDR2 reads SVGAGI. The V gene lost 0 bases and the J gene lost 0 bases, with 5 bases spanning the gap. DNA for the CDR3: TGTGCCAGCAGTTACTCGTCCTTGAACACTGAAGCTTTCTTT. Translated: CASSYSSLNTEAFF.

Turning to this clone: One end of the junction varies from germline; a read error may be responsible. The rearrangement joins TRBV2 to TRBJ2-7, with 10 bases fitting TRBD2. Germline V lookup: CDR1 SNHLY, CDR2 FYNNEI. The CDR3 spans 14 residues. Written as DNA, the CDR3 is TGTGCCAGCAGTAAAGCGGGAGGGCCATACGAGCAGTACTTC. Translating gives CASSKAGGPYEQYF.

In nucleotides, the CDR3 is TGTGCCAGCAGTTTATATGCTAGCGGGAGATATACCGGGGAGCTGTTTTTT. Its protein is CASSLYASGRYTGELFF. The chain combines TRBV27 with TRBJ2-2, with TRBD2 matching 10 bases. CDR3 length: 17 amino acids. CDR1 is MNHEY, CDR2 SMNVEV, per germline (reference sequence). Trimming cost V 1 base and J 5 bases; bases outside gene matches: 7.

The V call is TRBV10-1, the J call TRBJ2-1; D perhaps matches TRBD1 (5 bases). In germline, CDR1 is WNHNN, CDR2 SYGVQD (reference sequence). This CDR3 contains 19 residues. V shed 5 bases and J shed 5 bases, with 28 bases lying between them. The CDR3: CASSTLTLGGAGHDNEQFF. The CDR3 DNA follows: TGCGCCAGCAGTACGCTTACTCTCGGTGGGGCAGGGCATGACAATGAGCAGTTCTTC.

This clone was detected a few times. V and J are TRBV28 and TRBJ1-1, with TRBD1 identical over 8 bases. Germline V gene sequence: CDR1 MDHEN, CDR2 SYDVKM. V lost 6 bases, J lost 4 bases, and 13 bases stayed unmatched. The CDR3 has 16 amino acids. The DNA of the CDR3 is TGTGCCAGCAGGCCCAGGGGGCTTTCTTTGATCACTGAAGCTTTCTTT. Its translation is CASRPRGLSLITEAFF.